This T cell receptor beta chain was recorded in a study of cytomegalovirus exposure and HLA in healthy donors. Across the whole study: In an earlier analysis, around 120 million unique TCR beta sequences were found from 150 million to 200 million T cells. Whole-study results and caveats: For presence/absence analyses, sequencing depth was assumed to be roughly uniform across donors. With high specificity and sensitivity, the classifier reportedly diagnosed cytomegalovirus status.

A remark on this clone: Its antigen is as yet unknown.

Use of 60 Vbeta and 13 Jbeta primers characterized the PCR. Method: immunoSEQ multiplex PCR; TCRdb's copy keeps in-frame clones and lacks some. This repertoire shows about 70,000 clones, 74% found once; its top ten account for over 9.5%. The V and J ends lost 3 bases and 6 bases respectively, with 8 bases between them. Germline lookup yields CDR1 SGHVS and CDR2 FQNEAQ. This CDR3 has 12 amino acids. This TCR came from a human donor in good health. V usage is TRBV7-8 and J usage is TRBJ1-2; D not resolved. The sequencing input was PBMCs. The CDR3 region is CASSLTGNGYTF. The CDR3 DNA reads as TGTGCCAGCAGCTTGACGGGGAATGGCTACACCTTC.